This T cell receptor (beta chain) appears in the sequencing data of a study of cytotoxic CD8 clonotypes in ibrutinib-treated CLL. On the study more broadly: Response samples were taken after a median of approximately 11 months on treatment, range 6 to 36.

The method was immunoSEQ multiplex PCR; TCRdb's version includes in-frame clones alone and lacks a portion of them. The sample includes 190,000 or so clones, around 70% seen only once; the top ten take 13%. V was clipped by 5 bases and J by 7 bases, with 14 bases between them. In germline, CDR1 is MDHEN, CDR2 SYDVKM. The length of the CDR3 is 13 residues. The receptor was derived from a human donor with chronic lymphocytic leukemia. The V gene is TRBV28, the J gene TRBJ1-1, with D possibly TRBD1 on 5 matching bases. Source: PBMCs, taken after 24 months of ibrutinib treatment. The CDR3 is CASSPRQNYEAFF. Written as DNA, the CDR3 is TGTGCCAGCAGTCCACGACAGAATTATGAAGCTTTCTTT. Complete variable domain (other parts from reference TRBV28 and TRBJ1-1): DVKVTQSSRYLVKRTGEKVFLECVQDMDHENMFWYRQDPGLGLRLIYFSYDVKMKEKGDIPEGYSVSREKKERFSLILESASTNQTSMYLCASSPRQNYEAFFGQGTRLTVV.